A single sample is the source of the 14 T cell receptor beta chains below, sequenced in a study of shared clonotypes between healthy human individuals. Sequencing used immunoSEQ multiplex PCR; TCRdb keeps in-frame clones, though not all of them. The sample yields about 1 million clones, around 76% seen once. Sequencing was performed on memory CD4+ T cells sorted from blood. Indicated subset: CD45RA-negative fraction. The receptors derive from a man younger than 35 in good health.

This clone was seen only once. This rearrangement joins TRBV19 to TRBJ2-1; no firm D call. The CDR3 covers 11 residues. V was clipped by 4 bases and J by 10 bases, with 8 bases between them. The germline CDR1 and CDR2 sequences are LNHDA and SQIVND (reference sequence). CDR3 amino acids: CASSTGREQFF. The CDR3 region has the DNA TGTGCCAGTAGTACCGGACGGGAGCAGTTCTTC.

The gene calls are TRBV7-3 and TRBJ1-1; D uncertain. CDR1 is SGHTA, CDR2 FQGTGA, per germline. V dropped 5 bases and J dropped 7 bases, with 14 bases sitting between them. CDR3 length: 13 residues. In DNA, the CDR3 is TGTGCCAGCAGCACGGGAGTGTCGGATGAAGCTTTCTTT. Translating it yields CASSTGVSDEAFF. Supplemented by reference TRBV7-3 and TRBJ1-1, the full variable domain reads GAGVSQTPSNKVTEKGKYVELRCDPISGHTALYWYRQSLGQGPEFLIYFQGTGAADDSGLPNDRFFAVRPEGSVSTLKIQRTERGDSAVYLCASSTGVSDEAFFGQGTRLTVV.

The rearrangement joins TRBV14 to TRBJ2-5; the D gene is possibly TRBD1 (5 bases). The germline V gene has CDR1 SGHDN and CDR2 FVKESK. V lost 0 bases to trimming and J lost 14 bases, with 13 bases between them. The CDR3 is 12 residues long. The CDR3 region has the DNA TGTGCCAGCAGCCAAGATTTCGGTGGACAATACTTC. Its translation: CASSQDFGGQYF.

Only a few counts were recorded for this clone. V gene TRBV7-6 combines with J gene TRBJ2-5; possibly TRBD1 for D (6 bases). V was trimmed by 4 bases and J by 4 bases, leaving 13 bases between them. There are 14 residues in the CDR3. Germline lookup yields CDR1 SGHVS and CDR2 FNYEAQ. In nucleotides, the CDR3 is TGTGCCAGCAGCTCCGGGACAATGGGAGAGACCCAGTACTTC. This encodes CASSSGTMGETQYF.

This clone was picked up a small number of times. The chain combines TRBV6-6 with TRBJ1-5; no firm D call. V lost 0 bases to trimming and J lost 1 base, with 10 bases between them. This CDR3 spans 16 amino acids. Germline V gene data show CDR1 as MNHNY and CDR2 as SVGAGI (reference sequence). In DNA, the CDR3 is TGTGCCAGCAGTTACTCGATGTCTGGGAGCAATCAGCCCCAGCATTTT. Amino acid sequence: CASSYSMSGSNQPQHF.

V usage is TRBV18 and J usage is TRBJ2-2; 7 positions match TRBD1. Germline loops: CDR1 KGHSH, CDR2 LQKENI. This CDR3 is built from 15 residues. V was clipped by 6 bases and J by 0 bases; unmatched bases: 4. The CDR3: CASSSGQANTGELFF. Here the CDR3 DNA reads TGTGCCAGCTCCTCTGGACAGGCGAACACCGGGGAGCTGTTTTTT.

The genes are TRBV5-5 and TRBJ2-7, with D uncertain. V was trimmed by 0 bases and J by 2 bases, leaving 12 bases between them. Germline CDR1 reads SGHKS; CDR2 reads YYEKEE (reference sequence). The CDR3 totals 15 residues. CDR3 amino acids: CASSLELARAYEQYF. DNA of the CDR3: TGTGCCAGCAGCTTGGAACTGGCAAGGGCCTACGAGCAGTACTTC.

The V gene is TRBV15, the J gene TRBJ2-7; D unresolved. Germline V gene lookup returns CDR1 LNHNV and CDR2 YYDKDF (reference sequence). Between the trimmed V and J ends, which lost 0 bases and 4 bases, there was a span of 19 bases. CDR3 length equals 17 residues. The DNA for the CDR3 is TGTGCCACCAGCAGAGATGATGCGATCTTAAGATCTTACGAGCAGTACTTC. Translation gives CATSRDDAILRSYEQYF.

This chain links TRBV11-2 with TRBJ2-3, with D perhaps matching TRBD1 (5 bases). CDR1 and CDR2 (germline): SGHAT, FQNNGV. V dropped 5 bases and J dropped 1 base, with 13 bases sitting between them. The CDR3 covers 15 residues. CDR3 loop: CASSHDAGRTDTQYF. CDR3 bases: TGTGCCAGCAGCCATGATGCAGGGCGCACAGATACGCAGTATTTT.

The V gene is TRBV9, the J gene TRBJ2-2; 10 bases are a match to TRBD1. With 5 bases clipped from V and 1 base from J, the junction kept 2 bases outside the gene matches. CDR1 and CDR2 from the germline V gene are SGDLS and YYNGEE. The CDR3 is 15 amino acids. CDR3 amino acids: CASSRDRGNTGELFF. The CDR3 DNA is TGTGCCAGCAGTCGGGACAGGGGGAACACCGGGGAGCTGTTTTTT. Supplemented by reference TRBV9 and TRBJ2-2, the full variable domain reads DSGVTQTPKHLITATGQRVTLRCSPRSGDLSVYWYQQSLDQGLQFLIQYYNGEERAKGNILERFSAQQFPDLHSELNLSSLELGDSALYFCASSRDRGNTGELFFGEGSRLTVL.

The chain has TRBV11-2 and TRBJ2-3; possibly TRBD2 for D (6 bases). Trimming removed 5 bases at V and 2 bases at J, with 14 bases between. The CDR3 consists of 15 residues. The germline V gene encodes CDR1 SGHAT and CDR2 FQNNGV. Here the CDR3 DNA reads TGTGCCAGCAGCCTTGGGTGGGAGGACACAGATACGCAGTATTTT. Translated, it gives CASSLGWEDTDTQYF.

The chain has TRBV7-6 and TRBJ2-7; TRBD2 matches 8 bases. V gave up 4 bases and J gave up 7 bases; unmatched junction bases: 9. The CDR3 contains 14 residues. CDR1 and CDR2 from the germline V gene are SGHVS and FNYEAQ. The CDR3 nucleotides read TGTGCCAGCAGCTCCCCGGGACTAGGGACGGAGCAGTACTTC. This sequence encodes CASSSPGLGTEQYF.

V usage is TRBV5-1 and J usage is TRBJ2-1; the D is unclear. Looked up from germline, CDR1 is SGHRS and CDR2 is YFSETQ. This CDR3 has 15 residues. V was trimmed by 4 bases and J by 0 bases, leaving 11 bases between them. The CDR3 loop is CASSPGRSSYNEQFF. The CDR3 DNA reads TGCGCCAGCAGCCCTGGACGAAGCTCCTACAATGAGCAGTTCTTC.

This chain uses TRBV11-3 with TRBJ2-1; the match to TRBD2 covers 14 bases. The V segment lost 1 base and the J segment 9 bases; nucleotides outside the gene matches: 5. The CDR3 contains 16 residues. The germline gives CDR1 SGHNT, CDR2 YENEEA. In nucleotides, the CDR3 is TGTGCCAGCAGCTTAGGGGGACTAGCGGGAGTCAGTGAGCAGTTCTTC. Its protein product is CASSLGGLAGVSEQFF.